Listed below are T cell receptor beta chains from one sample, sequenced in a study of T cells in Graves' hyperthyroidism and ophthalmopathy. A single record per CDR3 protein comes from TCRdb applying MiXCR to the multiplex PCR reads. Of about 840,000 distinct CDR3 sequences in the sample, roughly 40% are singletons; the top ten hold approximately 8.7%. Sequenced material: blood. The receptors were gathered from a man aged 18 to 30 with Graves' hyperthyroidism. Both conserved end residues are part of each CDR3. The D gene is left open where the match is weak. Clone size is not always given. Where it is, it says once, few, many or a class for expanded clones.

d_gene: TRBD1
j_gene: TRBJ1-1
abundance: NA
v_gene: TRBV9
CDR3aa: CASSGAVDRLNTEAFF
CDR3nt: TGTGCCAGCAGCGGGGCCGTGGACAGGCTGAACACTGAAGCTTTCTTT

d_gene: NA
j_gene: TRBJ1-1
abundance: once
v_gene: TRBV7-2
CDR3aa: CASSLVTFMSTEAFF
CDR3nt: TGTGCCAGCAGCTTAGTCACCTTCATGAGCACTGAAGCTTTCTTT

d_gene: NA
j_gene: TRBJ1-2
abundance: few
v_gene: TRBV12-3/TRBV12-4
CDR3aa: CASSLMGGRANYGYTF
CDR3nt: TGTGCCAGCAGTTTAATGGGGGGCCGAGCTAACTATGGCTACACCTTC

d_gene: NA
j_gene: TRBJ1-5
abundance: many
v_gene: TRBV9
CDR3aa: CASSVEPGRGQPQHF
CDR3nt: TGTGCCAGCAGCGTAGAGCCAGGCCGAGGCCAGCCCCAGCATTTT

d_gene: NA
j_gene: TRBJ2-7
abundance: many
v_gene: TRBV29-1
CDR3aa: CSVGGATWGEQYF
CDR3nt: TGCAGCGTTGGCGGGGCGACCTGGGGGGAGCAGTACTTC

d_gene: NA
j_gene: TRBJ2-2
abundance: few
v_gene: TRBV15
CDR3aa: CATSGREGRNTGELFF
CDR3nt: TGTGCCACCAGCGGTAGAGAGGGGAGAAACACCGGGGAGCTGTTTTTT

d_gene: NA
j_gene: TRBJ2-7
abundance: many
v_gene: TRBV7-6
CDR3aa: CASSLAVALGDSYEQYF
CDR3nt: TGTGCCAGCAGCTTAGCGGTGGCACTAGGGGATTCCTACGAGCAGTACTTC

d_gene: NA
j_gene: TRBJ1-3
abundance: NA
v_gene: TRBV2
CDR3aa: CASAVEGRHGNTIYF
CDR3nt: TGTGCCAGCGCGGTGGAGGGGCGACACGGAAACACCATATATTTT

d_gene: TRBD1
j_gene: TRBJ1-5
abundance: NA
v_gene: TRBV20-1
CDR3aa: CSAHDRGPQPQHF
CDR3nt: TGCAGTGCTCACGACAGGGGGCCCCAGCCCCAGCATTTT

d_gene: NA
j_gene: TRBJ2-3
abundance: NA
v_gene: TRBV6-6
CDR3aa: CASFNRVDTDTQYF
CDR3nt: TGTGCCAGCTTTAACAGGGTAGACACAGATACGCAGTATTTT

d_gene: NA
j_gene: TRBJ1-2
abundance: many
v_gene: TRBV7-2
CDR3aa: CASSPGGQGYGYTF
CDR3nt: TGTGCCAGCAGCCCCGGAGGGCAGGGCTATGGCTACACCTTC

d_gene: NA
j_gene: TRBJ1-5
abundance: NA
v_gene: TRBV7-2
CDR3aa: CASSLALTGLGNQPQHF
CDR3nt: TGTGCCAGCAGCTTAGCCCTTACAGGGTTAGGCAATCAGCCCCAGCATTTT

d_gene: NA
j_gene: TRBJ1-1
abundance: NA
v_gene: TRBV6-5
CDR3aa: CASSPGDLPTEAFF
CDR3nt: TGTGCCAGCAGCCCCGGAGACCTACCCACTGAAGCTTTCTTT

d_gene: NA
j_gene: TRBJ1-1
abundance: NA
v_gene: TRBV20-1
CDR3aa: CSASDPGTPRTEAFF
CDR3nt: TGCAGTGCTAGTGACCCCGGGACCCCAAGGACTGAAGCTTTCTTT

d_gene: NA
j_gene: TRBJ2-5
abundance: NA
v_gene: TRBV9
CDR3aa: CASSVATSGRFQETQYF
CDR3nt: TGTGCCAGCAGCGTAGCTACAAGCGGCCGCTTCCAAGAGACCCAGTACTTC

d_gene: NA
j_gene: TRBJ2-7
abundance: NA
v_gene: TRBV12-3/TRBV12-4
CDR3aa: CASSLAEEGPYEQYF
CDR3nt: TGTGCCAGCAGTTTAGCGGAGGAGGGTCCCTACGAGCAGTACTTC

d_gene: TRBD1
j_gene: TRBJ1-6
abundance: NA
v_gene: TRBV2
CDR3aa: CASSGRGQNSPLHF
CDR3nt: TGTGCCAGCAGCGGAAGGGGGCAAAATTCACCCCTCCACTTT

d_gene: NA
j_gene: TRBJ2-2
abundance: NA
v_gene: TRBV5-4
CDR3aa: CASSLTPGELFF
CDR3nt: TGTGCCAGCAGCTTGACTCCCGGGGAGCTGTTTTTT

d_gene: NA
j_gene: TRBJ2-5
abundance: NA
v_gene: TRBV20-1
CDR3aa: CSASRQDGETQYF
CDR3nt: TGCAGTGCTTCCCGACAGGACGGGGAGACCCAGTACTTC

d_gene: NA
j_gene: TRBJ1-5
abundance: many
v_gene: TRBV29-1
CDR3aa: CSVVPVTGGPQHF
CDR3nt: TGCAGCGTTGTTCCGGTTACGGGGGGGCCCCAGCATTTT

d_gene: TRBD1
j_gene: TRBJ2-5
abundance: few
v_gene: TRBV9
CDR3aa: CASSRTGGQYF
CDR3nt: TGTGCCAGCAGTCGTACAGGGGGCCAATACTTC

d_gene: NA
j_gene: TRBJ2-7
abundance: NA
v_gene: TRBV6-6
CDR3aa: CASSYSNQGTYEQYF
CDR3nt: TGTGCCAGCAGTTACTCGAATCAGGGCACCTACGAGCAGTACTTC

d_gene: NA
j_gene: TRBJ1-5
abundance: NA
v_gene: TRBV19
CDR3aa: CASSLVMGSPQHF
CDR3nt: TGTGCCAGTAGTTTGGTCATGGGTTCACCCCAGCATTTT

d_gene: NA
j_gene: TRBJ1-4
abundance: NA
v_gene: TRBV6-5
CDR3aa: CASSSQTDRYEEKLFF
CDR3nt: TGTGCCAGCAGTTCCCAAACCGACAGATACGAAGAAAAACTGTTTTTT

d_gene: NA
j_gene: TRBJ1-6
abundance: NA
v_gene: TRBV5-1
CDR3aa: CASSTAGGRDPPLHF
CDR3nt: TGCGCCAGCAGCACCGCGGGGGGGCGAGACCCACCCCTCCACTTT

d_gene: NA
j_gene: TRBJ1-2
abundance: few
v_gene: TRBV6-5
CDR3aa: CASSLAIGHGYTF
CDR3nt: TGTGCCAGCAGTTTGGCCATAGGTCATGGCTACACCTTC

d_gene: NA
j_gene: TRBJ2-7
abundance: few
v_gene: TRBV5-5
CDR3aa: CASSSHPGSYEQYF
CDR3nt: TGTGCCAGCAGCTCCCACCCTGGGTCCTACGAGCAGTACTTC

d_gene: NA
j_gene: TRBJ1-3
abundance: NA
v_gene: TRBV9
CDR3aa: CASSVDAGTSSGNTIYF
CDR3nt: TGTGCCAGCAGCGTAGATGCAGGGACGAGCTCTGGAAACACCATATATTTT

d_gene: TRBD1
j_gene: TRBJ1-4
abundance: NA
v_gene: TRBV2
CDR3aa: CASSTDRGDEKLFF
CDR3nt: TGTGCCAGTTCCACGGACAGGGGAGATGAAAAACTGTTTTTT

d_gene: NA
j_gene: TRBJ1-6
abundance: many
v_gene: TRBV2
CDR3aa: CASSDWSALNSPLHF
CDR3nt: TGTGCCAGCAGTGATTGGTCAGCCCTTAATTCACCCCTCCACTTT

d_gene: TRBD1
j_gene: TRBJ2-7
abundance: many
v_gene: TRBV29-1
CDR3aa: CSVKQGQVSYEQYF
CDR3nt: TGCAGCGTTAAACAAGGACAGGTTAGCTACGAGCAGTACTTC

d_gene: NA
j_gene: TRBJ2-6
abundance: many
v_gene: TRBV7-3
CDR3aa: CASSPSDGYSGANVLTF
CDR3nt: TGTGCCAGCAGCCCGAGCGACGGTTACTCTGGGGCCAACGTCCTGACTTTC

d_gene: TRBD2
j_gene: TRBJ2-5
abundance: NA
v_gene: TRBV2
CDR3aa: CAGGLAGGPSQETQYF
CDR3nt: TGTGCCGGGGGACTAGCGGGAGGGCCCAGCCAAGAGACCCAGTACTTC

d_gene: NA
j_gene: TRBJ1-1
abundance: few
v_gene: TRBV2
CDR3aa: CASSSSLETPGLREAFF
CDR3nt: TGTGCCAGCAGCTCGTCCCTAGAGACACCGGGCCTCCGGGAAGCTTTCTTT

d_gene: NA
j_gene: TRBJ2-7
abundance: many
v_gene: TRBV25-1
CDR3aa: CASSSPREVSYEQYF
CDR3nt: TGTGCCAGCAGCTCTCCAAGGGAGGTGTCCTACGAGCAGTACTTC

d_gene: TRBD2
j_gene: TRBJ2-2
abundance: NA
v_gene: TRBV12-3/TRBV12-4
CDR3aa: CASSFVAGEFTGELFF
CDR3nt: TGTGCCAGCAGTTTTGTAGCGGGGGAGTTCACCGGGGAGCTGTTTTTT

d_gene: NA
j_gene: TRBJ1-6
abundance: few
v_gene: TRBV2
CDR3aa: CASIRGGREGSPLHF
CDR3nt: TGTGCCAGCATCCGGGGGGGAAGGGAAGGTTCACCCCTCCACTTT

d_gene: NA
j_gene: TRBJ1-5
abundance: few
v_gene: TRBV6-6
CDR3aa: CASSREGNKAQHF
CDR3nt: TGTGCCAGCAGTCGCGAGGGCAACAAGGCCCAGCATTTT

d_gene: NA
j_gene: TRBJ2-7
abundance: NA
v_gene: TRBV14
CDR3aa: CASSHAVGSRTDEQYF
CDR3nt: TGTGCCAGCAGCCACGCCGTAGGCAGCCGTACCGACGAGCAGTACTTC

d_gene: TRBD1
j_gene: TRBJ1-6
abundance: NA
v_gene: TRBV10-3
CDR3aa: CAISGTGDTLHF
CDR3nt: TGTGCCATCAGCGGGACAGGGGATACCCTCCACTTT

d_gene: NA
j_gene: TRBJ1-5
abundance: NA
v_gene: TRBV6-5
CDR3aa: CASSEGGRAQPQHF
CDR3nt: TGTGCCAGCAGCGAAGGAGGCAGGGCTCAGCCCCAGCATTTT

d_gene: TRBD1
j_gene: TRBJ1-5
abundance: few
v_gene: TRBV10-3
CDR3aa: CASSYDSTGQPQHF
CDR3nt: TGTGCCAGCAGTTATGACTCGACAGGGCAGCCCCAGCATTTT

d_gene: NA
j_gene: TRBJ1-3
abundance: few
v_gene: TRBV7-9
CDR3aa: CASSIEGNTIYF
CDR3nt: TGTGCCAGCAGCATTGAAGGAAACACCATATATTTT

d_gene: TRBD2
j_gene: TRBJ2-2
abundance: once
v_gene: TRBV9
CDR3aa: CASSVTSGRPPNTGELFF
CDR3nt: TGTGCCAGCAGCGTGACTAGCGGGAGGCCCCCGAACACCGGGGAGCTGTTTTTT

d_gene: NA
j_gene: TRBJ2-2
abundance: few
v_gene: TRBV15
CDR3aa: CATSRDLGLAGELFF
CDR3nt: TGTGCCACCAGCAGAGATCTGGGGCTCGCCGGGGAGCTGTTTTTT

d_gene: NA
j_gene: TRBJ1-4
abundance: few
v_gene: TRBV6-5
CDR3aa: CASSLFGVREKLFF
CDR3nt: TGTGCCAGCAGTTTGTTCGGGGTCCGGGAAAAACTGTTTTTT

d_gene: NA
j_gene: TRBJ1-4
abundance: NA
v_gene: TRBV19
CDR3aa: CASSIEGDRTNEKLFF
CDR3nt: TGTGCCAGTAGTATTGAAGGGGACCGAACTAATGAAAAACTGTTTTTT

d_gene: NA
j_gene: TRBJ1-6
abundance: NA
v_gene: TRBV19
CDR3aa: CASWGDNSYNSPLHF
CDR3nt: TGTGCCAGCTGGGGGGACAACTCCTATAATTCACCCCTCCACTTT

d_gene: NA
j_gene: TRBJ1-1
abundance: many
v_gene: TRBV19
CDR3aa: CASSLGGFGEAFF
CDR3nt: TGTGCCAGTAGCCTTGGGGGTTTTGGTGAAGCTTTCTTT

d_gene: NA
j_gene: TRBJ1-1
abundance: NA
v_gene: TRBV29-1
CDR3aa: CSPLGVGNTEAFF
CDR3nt: TGCAGCCCACTGGGGGTGGGGAACACTGAAGCTTTCTTT

d_gene: TRBD1
j_gene: TRBJ1-2
abundance: few
v_gene: TRBV2
CDR3aa: CASSLQQGDPDGYTF
CDR3nt: TGTGCCAGCAGCTTACAACAGGGGGATCCAGATGGCTACACCTTC

d_gene: TRBD1
j_gene: TRBJ2-2
abundance: NA
v_gene: TRBV29-1
CDR3aa: CSVTDRDTGELFF
CDR3nt: TGCAGCGTCACGGACAGGGACACCGGGGAGCTGTTTTTT

d_gene: TRBD1
j_gene: TRBJ1-2
abundance: many
v_gene: TRBV5-6
CDR3aa: CASSIPVAGGYYGYTF
CDR3nt: TGTGCCAGCAGCATACCGGTCGCAGGGGGCTACTATGGCTACACCTTC

d_gene: TRBD1
j_gene: TRBJ1-4
abundance: NA
v_gene: TRBV29-1
CDR3aa: CSPWTGEGEKLFF
CDR3nt: TGCAGCCCCTGGACAGGGGAGGGTGAAAAACTGTTTTTT

d_gene: NA
j_gene: TRBJ2-6
abundance: NA
v_gene: TRBV24-1
CDR3aa: CATSDVVF
CDR3nt: TGTGCCACCAGTGATGTTGTCTTC

d_gene: NA
j_gene: TRBJ1-1
abundance: NA
v_gene: TRBV20-1
CDR3aa: CSANDRSFF
CDR3nt: TGCAGTGCCAATGACCGGTCTTTCTTT

d_gene: NA
j_gene: TRBJ2-7
abundance: few
v_gene: TRBV11-2
CDR3aa: CASTQGRVEQYF
CDR3nt: TGTGCCAGCACCCAGGGGAGGGTGGAGCAGTACTTC

d_gene: TRBD2
j_gene: TRBJ2-5
abundance: few
v_gene: TRBV2
CDR3aa: CASRGTSGGIQETQYF
CDR3nt: TGTGCCAGCAGGGGGACTAGCGGGGGGATCCAAGAGACCCAGTACTTC

d_gene: NA
j_gene: TRBJ1-6
abundance: many
v_gene: TRBV7-7
CDR3aa: CASSYDRYSPLHF
CDR3nt: TGTGCTAGCAGCTACGACCGATATTCACCCCTCCACTTT

d_gene: NA
j_gene: TRBJ2-7
abundance: many
v_gene: TRBV12-3/TRBV12-4
CDR3aa: CASSTSYEQYF
CDR3nt: TGTGCCAGCAGCACCTCCTACGAGCAGTACTTC